This T cell receptor (beta chain) stems from a study of blood T cell repertoires in COVID-19. Study summary: The study drew acute and convalescent COVID-19 samples from the United States, Italy and Spain.

This clone showed up just a few times. Original handling: Counts of nucleated cells, estimated from reference gene primer amplification, were obtained. Assay: immunoSEQ multiplex PCR; the TCRdb copy retains only in-frame clones and omits some. Clonal size and the V and J genes are those of that table, whereas D and trimming came from the DNA. The sample contains fewer than 200,000 clones, roughly 87% of which appear only once. V gave up 2 bases and J gave up 0 bases, with 7 bases separating them. The CDR3 spans 14 residues. CDR1 and CDR2 from the germline V gene are WNHNN and SYGVQD (reference sequence).

The source material was peripheral blood. The J gene is TRBJ1-1, the V gene TRBV10-1; D not certain. The sequence came from a man aged 18 to 29 who had recovered from COVID-19. CDR3: CASSEVFMNTEAFF. CDR3 nucleotides: TGCGCCAGCAGTGAGGTATTTATGAACACTGAAGCTTTCTTT.